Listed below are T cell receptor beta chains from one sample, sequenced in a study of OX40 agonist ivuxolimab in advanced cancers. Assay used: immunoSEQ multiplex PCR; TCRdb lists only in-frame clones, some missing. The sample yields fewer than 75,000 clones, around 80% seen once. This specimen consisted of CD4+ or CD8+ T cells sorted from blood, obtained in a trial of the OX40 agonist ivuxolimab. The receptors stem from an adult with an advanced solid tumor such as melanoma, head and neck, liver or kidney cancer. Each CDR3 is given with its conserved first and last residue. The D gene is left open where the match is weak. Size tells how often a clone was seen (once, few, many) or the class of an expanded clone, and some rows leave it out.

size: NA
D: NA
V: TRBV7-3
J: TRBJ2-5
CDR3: CASSTQGGTQYF
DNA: TGTGCCAGCAGCACTCAAGGGGGGACCCAGTACTTC

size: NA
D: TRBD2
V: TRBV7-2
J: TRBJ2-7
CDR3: CASSFFSSGRGEQYF
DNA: TGTGCCAGCAGCTTTTTTTCTAGCGGGAGAGGCGAGCAGTACTTC

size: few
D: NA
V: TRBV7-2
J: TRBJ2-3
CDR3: CASSLDQMGDTQYF
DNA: TGTGCCAGCAGCTTAGATCAGATGGGGGATACGCAGTATTTT

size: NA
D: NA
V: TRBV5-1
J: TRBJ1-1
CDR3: CASRRSDRNTEAFF
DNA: TGCGCCAGCAGGAGGTCTGACAGGAACACTGAAGCTTTCTTT

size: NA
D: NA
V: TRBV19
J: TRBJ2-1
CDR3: CASSIEPGAVPDISYNEQFF
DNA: TGTGCCAGTAGTATAGAACCCGGCGCGGTTCCGGATATTTCCTACAATGAGCAGTTCTTC

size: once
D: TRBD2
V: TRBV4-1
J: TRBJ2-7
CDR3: CASSQGGLAYEQYF
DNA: TGCGCCAGCAGCCAAGGCGGACTAGCTTACGAGCAGTACTTC

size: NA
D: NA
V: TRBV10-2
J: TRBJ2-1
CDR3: CASSESYNEQFF
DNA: TGCGCCAGCAGTGAGTCTTACAATGAGCAGTTCTTC

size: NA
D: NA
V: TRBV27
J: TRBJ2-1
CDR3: CASSFGMGVYNEQFF
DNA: TGTGCCAGCAGTTTCGGTATGGGAGTTTACAATGAGCAGTTCTTC

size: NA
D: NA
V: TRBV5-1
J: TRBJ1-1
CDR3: CASSLQGSNTEAFF
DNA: TGCGCCAGCAGCCTACAGGGCTCGAACACTGAAGCTTTCTTT

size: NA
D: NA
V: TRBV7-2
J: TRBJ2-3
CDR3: CASSREFTDTQYF
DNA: TGTGCCAGCAGCCGCGAATTCACAGATACGCAGTATTTT

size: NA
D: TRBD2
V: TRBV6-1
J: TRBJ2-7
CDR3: CASRTSGSTYEQYF
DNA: TGTGCCAGCAGAACTAGCGGAAGTACTTACGAGCAGTACTTC

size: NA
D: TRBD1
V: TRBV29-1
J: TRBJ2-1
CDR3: CSGSKPGTGGLNEQFF
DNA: TGCAGCGGGAGTAAGCCCGGGACAGGGGGCCTGAATGAGCAGTTCTTC

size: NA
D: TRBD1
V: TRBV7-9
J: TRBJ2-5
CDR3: CASSPQTGKETQYF
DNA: TGTGCCAGCAGCCCCCAGACAGGGAAAGAGACCCAGTACTTC

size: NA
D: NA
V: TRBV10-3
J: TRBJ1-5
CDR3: CAISESKGFEPQHF
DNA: TGTGCCATCAGTGAGTCGAAGGGGTTTGAGCCCCAGCATTTT

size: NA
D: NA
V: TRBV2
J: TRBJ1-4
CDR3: CASSEAPKRYGKLFF
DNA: TGTGCCAGCAGTGAAGCACCCAAACGATACGGAAAACTGTTTTTT

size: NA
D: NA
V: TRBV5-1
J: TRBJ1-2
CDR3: CASSLFGGLGYTF
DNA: TGCGCCAGCAGCTTGTTCGGGGGTCTTGGCTACACCTTC

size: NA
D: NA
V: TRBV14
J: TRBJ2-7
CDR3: CASSHTGTNEQYF
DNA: TGTGCCAGCAGCCACACAGGGACAAACGAGCAGTACTTC

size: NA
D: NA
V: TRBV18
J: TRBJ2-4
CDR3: CASSPVGGLAKNIQYF
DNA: TGTGCCAGCTCACCAGTGGGGGGACTGGCCAAAAACATTCAGTACTTC

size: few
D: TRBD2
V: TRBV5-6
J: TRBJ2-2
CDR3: CASSRLGLAGENTGELFF
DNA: TGTGCCAGCAGCCGCCTAGGGCTAGCGGGAGAGAACACCGGGGAGCTGTTTTTT

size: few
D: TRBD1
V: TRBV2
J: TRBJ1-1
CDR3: CASSGDRGTGNTEAFF
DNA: TGTGCCAGCAGTGGAGACAGGGGGACTGGGAACACTGAAGCTTTCTTT

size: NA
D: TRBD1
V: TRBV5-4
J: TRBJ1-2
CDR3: CASSLEAGGAEYGYTF
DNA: TGTGCCAGCAGCTTGGAGGCAGGGGGCGCTGAGTATGGCTACACCTTC

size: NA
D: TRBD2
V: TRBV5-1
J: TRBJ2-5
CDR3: CASSLAAPQLAGGSETQYF
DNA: TGCGCCAGCAGCTTGGCCGCCCCCCAACTAGCGGGGGGATCAGAGACCCAGTACTTC

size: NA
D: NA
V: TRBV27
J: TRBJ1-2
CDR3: CATDRGGIRNGYTF
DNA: TGTGCCACCGATCGAGGGGGAATTAGGAATGGCTACACCTTC

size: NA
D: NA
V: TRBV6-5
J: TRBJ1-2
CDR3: CASSYTGTAYGYTF
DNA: TGTGCCAGCAGTTACACGGGGACCGCCTATGGCTACACCTTC

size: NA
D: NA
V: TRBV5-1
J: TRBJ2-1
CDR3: CASSLAAGPYNEQFF
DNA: TGCGCCAGCAGCTTGGCGGCAGGCCCCTACAATGAGCAGTTCTTC

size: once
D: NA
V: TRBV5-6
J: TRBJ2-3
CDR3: CASSLRTVDTQYF
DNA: TGTGCCAGCAGCTTACGGACGGTAGATACGCAGTATTTT

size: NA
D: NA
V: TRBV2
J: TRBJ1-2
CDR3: CASSEAPTDVYGYTF
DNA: TGTGCCAGCAGTGAAGCGCCCACAGACGTCTACGGCTACACCTTC

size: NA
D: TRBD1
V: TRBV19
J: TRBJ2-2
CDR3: CASSGRQGFFGTGELFF
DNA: TGTGCCAGTAGTGGTAGACAGGGGTTTTTTGGCACCGGGGAGCTGTTTTTT

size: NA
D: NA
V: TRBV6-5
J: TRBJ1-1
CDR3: CASRQTTEAFF
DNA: TGTGCCAGCAGGCAGACCACTGAAGCTTTCTTT

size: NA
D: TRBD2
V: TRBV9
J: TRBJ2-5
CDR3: CASSLSREGTQYF
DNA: TGTGCCAGCAGCTTATCCAGGGAGGGGACCCAGTACTTC

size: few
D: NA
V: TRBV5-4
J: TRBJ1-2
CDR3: CASSLEGSFDYGYTF
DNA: TGTGCCAGCAGCTTGGAGGGCAGCTTCGACTATGGCTACACCTTC

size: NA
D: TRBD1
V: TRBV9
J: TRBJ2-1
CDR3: CASSLGQGFYNEQFF
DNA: TGTGCCAGCAGCCTAGGACAGGGATTTTACAATGAGCAGTTCTTC

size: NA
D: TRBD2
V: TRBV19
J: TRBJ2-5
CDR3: CASSAGVGRASGETQYF
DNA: TGTGCCAGTAGTGCGGGGGTTGGCAGGGCTAGCGGGGAGACCCAGTACTTC

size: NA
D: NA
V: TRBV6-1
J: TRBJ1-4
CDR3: CASSQGRNNEKLFF
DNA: TGTGCCAGCAGTCAGGGGCGGAATAATGAAAAACTGTTTTTT

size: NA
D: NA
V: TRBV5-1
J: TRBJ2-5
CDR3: CASSSGPPQRETQYF
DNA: TGCGCCAGCAGCTCCGGACCACCCCAAAGGGAGACCCAGTACTTC

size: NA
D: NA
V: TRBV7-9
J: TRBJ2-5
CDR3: CASRPLGETQYF
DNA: TGTGCCAGCAGGCCGTTGGGGGAGACCCAGTACTTC

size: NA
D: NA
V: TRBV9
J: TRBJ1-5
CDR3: CASSPRYTQQHF
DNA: TGTGCCAGCAGCCCCCGTTACACCCAGCAGCATTTT

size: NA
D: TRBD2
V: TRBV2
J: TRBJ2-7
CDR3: CASSLIRDYSYEQYF
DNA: TGTGCCAGCAGTCTTATCCGGGACTACTCCTACGAGCAGTACTTC

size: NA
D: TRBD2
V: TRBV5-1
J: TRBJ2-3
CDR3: CASSSGGDSTDTQYF
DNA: TGCGCCAGCAGCTCCGGGGGGGATAGCACAGATACGCAGTATTTT

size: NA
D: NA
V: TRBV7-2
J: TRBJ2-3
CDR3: CASSLKNTQYF
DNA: TGTGCCAGCAGCCTGAAGAATACGCAGTATTTT

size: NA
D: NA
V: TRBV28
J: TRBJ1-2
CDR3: CASSLSSQYGYTF
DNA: TGTGCCAGCAGTTTAAGCAGCCAGTATGGCTACACCTTC

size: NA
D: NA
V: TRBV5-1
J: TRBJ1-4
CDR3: CASSSTADYGEKLFF
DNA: TGCGCCAGCAGCTCGACTGCGGACTACGGTGAAAAACTGTTTTTT

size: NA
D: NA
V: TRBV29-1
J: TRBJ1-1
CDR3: CSVGSGNNEAFF
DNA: TGCAGCGTTGGATCGGGGAACAATGAAGCTTTCTTT

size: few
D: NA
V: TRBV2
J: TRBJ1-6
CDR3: CASSGQLTLNSPLHF
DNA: TGTGCCAGCAGTGGACAGCTTACCCTGAATTCACCCCTCCACTTT

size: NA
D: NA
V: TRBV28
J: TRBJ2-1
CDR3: CASSFLGGRINEQFF
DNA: TGTGCCAGCAGTTTCTTAGGGGGAAGGATAAATGAGCAGTTCTTC

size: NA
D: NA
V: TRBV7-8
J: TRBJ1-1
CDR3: CASSPGAVTEAFF
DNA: TGTGCCAGCAGCCCGGGGGCGGTCACTGAAGCTTTCTTT

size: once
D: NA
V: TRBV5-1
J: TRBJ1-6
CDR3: CASSLGPASPLHF
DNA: TGCGCCAGCAGCTTGGGACCGGCCTCACCCCTCCACTTT

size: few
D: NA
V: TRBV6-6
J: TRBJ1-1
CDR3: CASSYGTNTEAFF
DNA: TGTGCCAGCAGTTACGGGACGAACACTGAAGCTTTCTTT

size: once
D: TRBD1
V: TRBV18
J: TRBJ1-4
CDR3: CASSADRATNEKLFF
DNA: TGTGCCAGCTCTGCGGACAGGGCCACTAATGAAAAACTGTTTTTT

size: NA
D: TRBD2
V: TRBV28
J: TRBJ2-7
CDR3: CASTLAEDTYEQYF
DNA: TGTGCCAGCACCCTAGCGGAAGACACCTACGAGCAGTACTTC